One sample yielded the 2 T cell receptor beta chains listed below, sequenced in a study of cytomegalovirus exposure and HLA in healthy donors. The PCR made use of 60 Vbeta and 13 Jbeta primers. Sequenced by immunoSEQ multiplex PCR; TCRdb stores in-frame clones only, minus some. This table has almost 200,000 clones, around 85% appearing once. Sequenced material: PBMCs. These receptors were taken from a woman between 50 and 59 years old in good health and CMV-seronegative.

CDR3 DNA sequence: TGTGCCAGCAGTGAAGCGCAGGGGAGTACGTCCTACGAGCAGTACTTC. Protein: CASSEAQGSTSYEQYF. The rearrangement links TRBV2 to TRBJ2-7, with D perhaps TRBD1 (6 bases). CDR3 length: 16 residues. Between the trimmed V and J ends, which lost 0 bases and 1 base, there was a span of 13 bases. In germline, CDR1 is SNHLY, CDR2 FYNNEI.

The J gene is TRBJ1-1, the V gene TRBV29-1, with unresolved D. The germline V gene encodes CDR1 SQVTM and CDR2 ANQGSEA. This CDR3 region has 11 residues. V lost 6 bases to trimming and J lost 1 base, with 6 bases between them. The CDR3 loop reads CSVEKNTEAFF. The CDR3 DNA reads TGCAGCGTCGAGAAGAACACTGAAGCTTTCTTT.